These 3 T cell receptor beta chains were sequenced from one sample in a study of T cell responses to AZD1222 COVID-19 vaccine. TCRdb keeps only in-frame clones here, not all; method: immunoSEQ multiplex PCR. The sample lists 130,000 to 150,000 clones; more than 75% were seen once. Source: peripheral blood, taken on day 0 of MenACWY control vaccination. The receptors were gathered from an adult in good health.

The J gene is TRBJ2-5, the V gene TRBV4-1, with a weak D call TRBD1 (5 bases). The CDR3 is 13 residues long. Germline loops: CDR1 MGHRA, CDR2 YSYEKL. The V end was cut by 1 base, the J end by 2 bases, with 5 bases between. The CDR3 coding sequence is TGCGCCAGCAGCCAAGGACAGCAAGAGACCCAGTACTTC. It specifies CASSQGQQETQYF.

The CDR3 nucleotides read TGCGCCAGCAGTGAATCTACAGGGACGAGGAAGCAGGCTTTCTTT. Translating gives CASSESTGTRKQAFF. The V gene is TRBV10-1, the J gene TRBJ1-1; weak D call: TRBD1 (6 bases). Germline CDR1 WNHNN, CDR2 SYGVQD (reference sequence). CDR3 size: 15 residues. With 3 bases removed from V and 11 bases from J, the gap between germline ends came to 22 bases.

J is TRBJ2-2 and V is TRBV4-2, with 12 nucleotides matching TRBD2. From germline, CDR1 is LGHNA and CDR2 YNFKEQ. The CDR3 has 15 residues. J gave up 6 bases and V 1 base, and 0 bases lay outside the gene matches. The CDR3: CASSQASGGAGELFF. CDR3 bases: TGTGCCAGCAGCCAAGCTAGCGGGGGGGCCGGGGAGCTGTTTTTT.